This TCR beta chain is from a study of shared T cell receptors in the human thymus. Profiled with immunoSEQ multiplex PCR; TCRdb holds only in-frame clones, not every one. The table includes about 660,000 clones, approximately 88% detected once. This CDR3 is built from 14 residues. Germline assignment: CDR1 SGHNT and CDR2 YENEEA. Trimming at V came to 2 bases and at J to 4 bases, leaving 4 bases not matched to a gene. These same data were also listed under a study on human thymus T cells. As that report states: Infants served as donors; they were healthy and Finnish and were having corrective surgery for congenital heart defects. Thymus tissue was removed during corrective cardiac surgery.

Material for sequencing was thymocytes. The chain uses TRBV11-3 and TRBJ1-2, with TRBD1 matching over 7 bases. The source is a boy younger than two with a congenital heart defect. As DNA, the CDR3 is TGTGCCAGCAGCTTACTGGGACAGAGCTATGGCTACACCTTC. Amino acid sequence: CASSLLGQSYGYTF.